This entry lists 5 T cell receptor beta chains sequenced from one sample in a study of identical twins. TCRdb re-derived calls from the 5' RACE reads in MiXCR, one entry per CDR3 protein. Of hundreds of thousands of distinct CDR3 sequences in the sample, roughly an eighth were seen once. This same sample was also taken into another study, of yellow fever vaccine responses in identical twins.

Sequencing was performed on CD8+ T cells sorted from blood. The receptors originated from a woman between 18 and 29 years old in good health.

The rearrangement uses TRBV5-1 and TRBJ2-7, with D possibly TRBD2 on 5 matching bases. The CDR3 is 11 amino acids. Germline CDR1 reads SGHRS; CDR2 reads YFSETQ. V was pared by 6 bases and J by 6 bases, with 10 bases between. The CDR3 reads CASKSGSEQYF. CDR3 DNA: TGCGCCAGCAAGAGCGGAAGCGAGCAGTACTTC.

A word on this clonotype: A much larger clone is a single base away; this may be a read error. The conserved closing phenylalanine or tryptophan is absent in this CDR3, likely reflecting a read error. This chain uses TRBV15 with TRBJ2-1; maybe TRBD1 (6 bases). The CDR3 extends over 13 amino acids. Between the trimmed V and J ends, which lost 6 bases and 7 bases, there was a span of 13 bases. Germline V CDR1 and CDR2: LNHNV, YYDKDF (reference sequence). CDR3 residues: CATRITGSNEQFL. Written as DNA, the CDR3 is TGTGCCACCAGAATAACAGGGTCAAATGAGCAGTTCCTC.

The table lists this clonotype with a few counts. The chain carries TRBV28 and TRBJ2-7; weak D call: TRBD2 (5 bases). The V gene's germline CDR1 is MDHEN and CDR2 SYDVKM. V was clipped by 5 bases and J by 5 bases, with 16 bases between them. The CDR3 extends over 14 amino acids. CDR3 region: CASSRRTSWDEQYF. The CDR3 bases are TGTGCCAGCAGTCGACGGACTTCCTGGGACGAGCAGTACTTC.

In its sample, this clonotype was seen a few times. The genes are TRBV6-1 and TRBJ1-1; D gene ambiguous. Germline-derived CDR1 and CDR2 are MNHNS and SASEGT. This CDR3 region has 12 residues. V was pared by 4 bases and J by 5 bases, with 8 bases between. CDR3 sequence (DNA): TGTGCCAGCAGTGGCCTCCGGACTGAAGCTTTCTTT. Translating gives CASSGLRTEAFF.

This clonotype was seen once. The CDR3 spells CSVPAQGDYGYTF. CDR3 in DNA: TGCAGCGTGCCGGCACAGGGAGACTATGGCTACACCTTC. The genes are TRBV29-1 and TRBJ1-2, with D possibly TRBD1 on 6 matching bases. Trimming stripped 6 bases from V and 3 bases from J, with 14 bases between. CDR3 size: 13 residues. Looked up from germline, CDR1 is SQVTM and CDR2 is ANQGSEA.